One sample yielded the 4 T cell receptor beta chains listed below, sequenced in a study of regulatory T cells in long-lasting Graves disease. Sequencing libraries for TCR beta were prepared with iRepertoire HTBI primers and Arm-PCR of CDR3 regions. A single record per CDR3 protein comes from TCRdb applying MiXCR to the multiplex PCR reads. Of 350,000 to 400,000 distinct CDR3 sequences listed, around 15% are singletons. Documented time point: newly diagnosed GD, antithyroid drugs for less than 3 months. The TCR library used RNA extracted from PBMCs. The material was peripheral blood mononuclear cells (PBMCs), obtained at new diagnosis, from a patient treated with antithyroid drugs. The receptor set was obtained from a female donor with Graves disease.

This clonotype was observed many times. J is TRBJ1-6 and V is TRBV12-3 or TRBV12-4, with 8 bases that match TRBD1. The J segment lost 7 bases and the V segment lost 3 bases, leaving 5 bases of the junction unmatched. The CDR3 sequence is 15 residues long. CDR3 amino acids: CASSFGQGANSPLHF. CDR3 in DNA: TGTGCCAGCAGTTTCGGACAGGGCGCAAATTCACCCCTCCACTTT.

This clonotype was recorded a few times. The chain uses TRBV7-3 and TRBJ2-1; 10 nucleotides line up with TRBD2. Germline V lookup: CDR1 SGHTA, CDR2 FQGTGA. V lost 4 bases to trimming and J lost 15 bases; unmatched junction nucleotides: 12. The CDR3 runs 14 residues. The CDR3 bases are TGTGCCAGCAGCTCAACCTTGAGCGGGGGGGCTCTGTTCTTC. This encodes CASSSTLSGGALFF.

This clonotype has a count of ten or more. The chain couples TRBV7-8 to TRBJ1-1, with a tentative D call TRBD1 (5 bases). Germline CDR1 and CDR2: SGHVS and FQNEAQ. This CDR3 is 17 amino acids long. V lost 1 base and J 4 bases, leaving 19 bases between the germline ends. CDR3 DNA: TGTGCCAGCAGCTTAGAAGGGACCTCGGTTTCAGGCACTGAAGCTTTCTTT. Residues: CASSLEGTSVSGTEAFF.

The rearrangement uses TRBV28 and TRBJ1-2; 8 nucleotides line up with TRBD1. CDR3 size: 13 residues. V lost 6 bases and J lost 4; bases outside the gene matches: 4. Germline loops: CDR1 MDHEN, CDR2 SYDVKM. The CDR3 nucleotides read TGTGCCAGCAGAAACACAGGGGGCTATGGCTACACCTTC. This gives the protein CASRNTGGYGYTF.